The 13 T cell receptor beta chains below were found in one sample sequenced in a study of tumor-infiltrating lymphocytes in glioblastoma multiforme. Multiple V-beta primers and a C-beta primer amplified TCRB from RNA. Each CDR3 protein is one row after TCRdb ran MiXCR on the multiplex PCR reads. The sample carries nearly 20,000 distinct CDR3 sequences, around 72% recorded once. What was sequenced was peripheral blood. Receptor source: a male donor with glioblastoma.

As for this clonotype: At one of its ends the junction is not consistent with the germline gene, which may arise from a read error. The V call is TRBV11-2, the J call TRBJ2-7; no firm D call. Germline values: CDR1 SGHAT, CDR2 FQNNGV. This CDR3 has 14 residues. CDR3 in DNA: TGTGCCAGCAGTTTAGGTCTATCGAGAGACGAGCAGTACTTC. Protein sequence: CASSLGLSRDEQYF.

This clonotype was recorded a few times. This chain uses TRBV29-1 with TRBJ1-2; 7 bases are a match to TRBD1. This CDR3 has 13 residues. V shed 5 bases and J 6 bases; nucleotides not matched to a gene: 9. Per the germline V gene, CDR1 is SQVTM and CDR2 is ANQGSEA. CDR3 in DNA: TGCAGCGTTTTCCTAGGGACAGCGGATGGCTACACCTTC. Encoded protein: CSVFLGTADGYTF.

For this clonotype: The junction differs from germline at one of its ends, possibly a read error. The chain has TRBV11-2 and TRBJ2-3; possible D gene TRBD1, 6 bases. The CDR3 contains 14 residues. CDR1 and CDR2 from the germline V gene are SGHAT and FQNNGV. The CDR3 sequence is CASSWEGGADTQYF. The CDR3 nucleotides are TGTGCCAGCAGCTGGGAAGGGGGTGCAGATACCCAGTATTTT. Full variable domain (outside the CDR3, taken from reference TRBV11-2 and TRBJ2-3): EAGVAQSPRYKIIEKRQSVAFWCNPISGHATLYWYQQILGQGPKLLIQFQNNGVVDDSQLPKDRFSAERLKGVDSTLKIQPAKLEDSAVYLCASSWEGGADTQYFGPGTRLTVL.

Concerning this clonotype itself: The junction does not match germline at one end; this may be a read error. Here the CDR3 reads CASSLSYDRSALF. The DNA for the CDR3 is TGTGCCAGCAGCCTGAGTTACGACAGATCGGCTCTCTTT. V and J are TRBV11-2 and TRBJ1-1; weak D call: TRBD1 (5 bases). Germline V gene sequence: CDR1 SGHAT, CDR2 FQNNGV. This CDR3 has 13 residues. Full variable domain (missing parts from reference TRBV11-2 and TRBJ1-1): EAGVAQSPRYKIIEKRQSVAFWCNPISGHATLYWYQQILGQGPKLLIQFQNNGVVDDSQLPKDRFSAERLKGVDSTLKIQPAKLEDSAVYLCASSLSYDRSALFGQGTRLTVV.

The chain links TRBV11-1 to TRBJ2-3; weak D call: TRBD2 (5 bases). The germline CDR1 and CDR2 sequences are SGHAT and FQDESV (reference sequence). The CDR3 extends over 14 amino acids. V shed 1 base and J shed 3 bases, with 8 bases lying between them. CDR3 region: CASSLGRVTDTQYF. CDR3 DNA sequence: TGTGCCAGCAGCTTAGGGCGGGTTACAGATACGCAGTATTTT.

This chain uses TRBV5-1 with TRBJ1-2; 12 positions agree with TRBD1. The CDR3 is 17 amino acids. Germline V gene sequence: CDR1 SGHRS, CDR2 YFSETQ. V lost 5 bases and J lost 6; bases outside the gene matches: 14. CDR3 region: CASSYTGQGARRDGYTF. CDR3 DNA: TGCGCCAGCAGTTATACGGGACAGGGGGCGCGTCGGGATGGCTACACCTTC.

Concerning this clonotype: This CDR3 is missing its conserved last phenylalanine or tryptophan, likely due to a read error. The CDR3: CASSLWGLAMNTGELFL. The CDR3 DNA reads TGTGCCAGCAGCTTGTGGGGACTAGCTATGAACACTGGGGAGCTGTTTCTT. The chain recombines TRBV5-5 with TRBJ2-2; 9 nucleotides agree with TRBD2. From germline, CDR1 is SGHKS and CDR2 YYEKEE (reference sequence). This CDR3 contains 17 residues.

The chain is built from TRBV29-1 and TRBJ2-1; a weak D match, TRBD2 (5 bases). This CDR3 has 12 amino acids. V lost 6 bases to trimming and J lost 8 bases, with 14 bases between them. Germline assignment: CDR1 SQVTM and CDR2 ANQGSEA. This chain's CDR3 is CSVERQDYEQFF. The CDR3 region has the DNA TGCAGCGTAGAGAGGCAGGACTATGAGCAGTTCTTC.

This chain joins TRBV20-1 and TRBJ2-7; 10 bases match TRBD2. The CDR3 has 11 residues. From germline, CDR1 is DFQATT and CDR2 SNEGSKA (reference sequence). The CDR3 region has the DNA TGCGGGGTAGCGGGGGGATACGAGCAGTACTTC. This translates into CGVAGGYEQYF.

This clonotype was detected ten times or more. The rearrangement links TRBV7-8 to TRBJ1-1, with D unresolved. Germline V gene data show CDR1 as SGHVS and CDR2 as FQNEAQ. The CDR3 length is 13 residues. Deletions cut 5 bases from V and 7 bases from J, with 14 bases between. CDR3 sequence reads: CASSARRTNEAFF. The CDR3 coding sequence is TGTGCCAGCAGCGCCAGGCGTACCAATGAAGCTTTCTTT.

The chain has TRBV11-2 and TRBJ2-1; D possibly corresponds to TRBD2 (5 bases). From germline, CDR1 is SGHAT and CDR2 FQNNGV. V lost 2 bases and J lost 1, with 9 bases in between. The CDR3 totals 15 residues. As DNA, the CDR3 is TGTGCCAGCAGCTTACCAGCGGTTTCCTACAATGAGCAGTTCTTC. Its protein is CASSLPAVSYNEQFF.

Worth noting for this clonotype: In this CDR3 the conserved last residue, phenylalanine or tryptophan, is missing, so a read error is likely. This CDR3 is CASSLRTAGGNEQFL. CDR3 coding DNA: TGTGCCAGCAGCTTACGTACAGCGGGGGGCAATGAGCAGTTCCTC. The gene calls are TRBV11-2 and TRBJ2-1, with TRBD2 identical over 9 bases. The CDR3 has 15 amino acids. CDR1 and CDR2 from the germline V gene are SGHAT and FQNNGV. With 2 bases clipped from V and 6 bases from J, the junction kept 5 bases outside the gene matches.

The sample holds many counts of this clonotype. This chain uses TRBV30 with TRBJ1-2, with 7 bases aligning to TRBD1. The CDR3 totals 13 residues. V was clipped by 3 bases and J by 3 bases; unmatched bases: 4. Germline V gene data show CDR1 as GTSNPN and CDR2 as SVGIG (reference sequence). The CDR3 nucleotides are TGTGCCTGGAGCCTAGGGGGCGACTATGGCTACACCTTC. It specifies CAWSLGGDYGYTF.